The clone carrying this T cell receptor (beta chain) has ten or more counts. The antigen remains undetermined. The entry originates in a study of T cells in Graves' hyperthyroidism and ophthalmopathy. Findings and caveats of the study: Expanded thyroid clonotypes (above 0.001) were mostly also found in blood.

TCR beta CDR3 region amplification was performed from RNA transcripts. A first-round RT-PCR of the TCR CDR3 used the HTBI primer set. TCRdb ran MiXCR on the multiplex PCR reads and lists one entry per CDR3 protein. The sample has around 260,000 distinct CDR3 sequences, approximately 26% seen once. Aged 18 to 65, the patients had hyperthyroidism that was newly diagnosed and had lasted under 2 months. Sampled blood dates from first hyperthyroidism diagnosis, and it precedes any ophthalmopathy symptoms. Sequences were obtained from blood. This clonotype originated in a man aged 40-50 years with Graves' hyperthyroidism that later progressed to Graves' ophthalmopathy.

CDR3 nucleotide sequence: TGTGCCAGCTCACCATTAGCAGGGATTGGAAAGACCCAGTACTTC. This gives the protein CASSPLAGIGKTQYF. The chain recombines TRBV18 with TRBJ2-5, with D perhaps matching TRBD1 (5 bases). Trimming took 2 bases from V and 6 from J, leaving 16 bases between them. The CDR3 loop spans 15 amino acids. CDR1 is KGHSH and CDR2 is LQKENI in the germline V gene. The complete variable domain, with remaining parts taken from reference TRBV18 and TRBJ2-5, reads NAGVMQNPRHLVRRRGQEARLRCSPMKGHSHVYWYRQLPEEGLKFMVYLQKENIIDESGMPKERFSAEFPKEGPSILRIQQVVRGDSAAYFCASSPLAGIGKTQYFGPGTRLLVL.